One sample yielded the 6 T cell receptor beta chains listed below, sequenced in a study of CD8+ T cells in alopecia areata. cDNA reverse transcribed from extracted RNA served as the sequencing template. The repertoire was sequenced with immunoSEQ multiplex PCR; TCRdb's copy has only in-frame clones and lacks some. The sample records some 150,000 clones, about three fifths being singletons. Treatment defined: oral pan-JAK inhibitor, 5-10 mg twice daily. The sequencing used CD4+ T cells sorted from blood, collected between weeks 55 and 65, from a patient treated with tofacitinib. These receptors were collected from a human donor with alopecia areata.

This chain uses TRBV19 with TRBJ2-5; D remains ambiguous. Per the germline V gene, CDR1 is LNHDA and CDR2 is SQIVND (reference sequence). This CDR3 spans 11 amino acids. The V end was cut by 6 bases, the J end by 2 bases, with 4 bases between. The CDR3 DNA sequence: TGTGCCAGTAGCGGACAAGAGACCCAGTACTTC. Protein sequence: CASSGQETQYF.

This clone appeared a few times. J is TRBJ1-1 and V is TRBV15; no firm D call. This CDR3 has 14 amino acids. Germline V gene sequence: CDR1 LNHNV, CDR2 YYDKDF (reference sequence). Trimming cost V 5 bases and J 1 base, with 11 bases left between them. The CDR3 coding sequence is TGTGCCACCAGCTTTGGCAGAGCGAACACTGAAGCTTTCTTT. As protein: CATSFGRANTEAFF.

This sequence joins TRBV7-2 and TRBJ2-7, with D tentatively TRBD1 (5 bases). There are 13 residues in the CDR3. V lost 1 base and J lost 6, with 10 bases in between. Germline lookup yields CDR1 SGHTA and CDR2 FQGNSA. CDR3 residues: CASSLERGPEQYF. Here the CDR3 DNA reads TGTGCCAGCAGCTTAGAAAGGGGCCCCGAGCAGTACTTC. Together with reference TRBV7-2 and TRBJ2-7, the CDR3 gives the full variable domain: GAGVSQSPSNKVTEKGKDVELRCDPISGHTALYWYRQSLGQGLEFLIYFQGNSAPDKSGLPSDRFSAERTGGSVSTLTIQRTQQEDSAVYLCASSLERGPEQYFGPGTRLTVT.

CDR3 amino acids: CAWSIVSGNTIYF. In DNA, the CDR3 is TGTGCCTGGAGTATAGTCTCTGGAAACACCATATATTTT. The chain combines TRBV30 with TRBJ1-3; D not resolved. V lost 2 bases and J lost 0, with 5 bases in between. The CDR3 loop spans 13 amino acids. Germline V gene data show CDR1 as GTSNPN and CDR2 as SVGIG (reference sequence).

V and J are TRBV7-9 and TRBJ2-5; D uncertain. V was clipped by 2 bases and J by 5 bases, with 3 bases between them. Looked up from germline, CDR1 is SEHNR and CDR2 is FQNEAQ (reference sequence). The CDR3 is made up of 11 amino acids. As DNA, the CDR3 is TGTGCCAGCAGCTTACTGGAGACCCAGTACTTC. Translated, it gives CASSLLETQYF. The full variable domain, completed using reference TRBV7-9 and TRBJ2-5, is DTGVSQNPRHKITKRGQNVTFRCDPISEHNRLYWYRQTLGQGPEFLTYFQNEAQLEKSRLLSDRFSAERPKGSFSTLEIQRTEQGDSAMYLCASSLLETQYFGPGTRLLVL.

This clone occurred a few times. The chain couples TRBV30 to TRBJ2-3; D is unclear. Trimming took off 2 bases at V and 0 bases at J, with 6 bases between the two ends. The germline V gene has CDR1 GTSNPN and CDR2 SVGIG (reference sequence). This CDR3 region has 13 residues. The CDR3: CAWSPGSTDTQYF. CDR3 bases: TGTGCCTGGAGTCCCGGGAGCACAGATACGCAGTATTTT.